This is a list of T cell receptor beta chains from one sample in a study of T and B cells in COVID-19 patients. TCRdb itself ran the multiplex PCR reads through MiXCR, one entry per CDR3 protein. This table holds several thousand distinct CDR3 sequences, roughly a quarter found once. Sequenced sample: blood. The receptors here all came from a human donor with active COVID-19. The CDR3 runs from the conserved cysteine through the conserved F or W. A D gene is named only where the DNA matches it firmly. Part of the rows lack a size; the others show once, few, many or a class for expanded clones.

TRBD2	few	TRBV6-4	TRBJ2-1	CASSGASGSYDEQFF	TGTGCCAGCAGTGGGGCCAGCGGGAGTTATGATGAGCAGTTCTTC
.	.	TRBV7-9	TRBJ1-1	CASSLIRVEAEAFF	TGTGCCAGCAGCTTAATCAGGGTCGAAGCTGAAGCTTTCTTT
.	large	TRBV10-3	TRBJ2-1	CAISVGNEQFF	TGTGCCATCAGTGTAGGCAATGAGCAGTTCTTC
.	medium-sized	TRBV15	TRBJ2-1	CATSRVDGNEQFF	TGTGCCACCAGCAGAGTAGACGGCAATGAGCAGTTCTTC
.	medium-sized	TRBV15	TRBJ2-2	CATSRGGNTGELFF	TGTGCCACCAGCAGAGGAGGGAACACCGGGGAGCTGTTTTTT
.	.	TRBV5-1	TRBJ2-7	CASSSSGTVAYEQYF	TGCGCCAGCAGCTCGTCCGGGACGGTGGCCTACGAGCAGTACTTC
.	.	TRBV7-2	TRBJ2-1	CASSVRRVDEQFF	TGTGCCAGCAGCGTGAGACGTGTGGATGAGCAGTTCTTC
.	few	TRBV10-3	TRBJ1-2	CAISEAEGSGYTF	TGTGCCATCAGTGAGGCGGAGGGCTCTGGCTACACCTTC
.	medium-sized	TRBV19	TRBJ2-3	CASRTGAVASTDTQYF	TGTGCCAGTAGGACCGGGGCAGTTGCTAGCACAGATACGCAGTATTTT
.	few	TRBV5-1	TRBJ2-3	CASSLGAGYITDTQYF	TGCGCCAGCAGCTTGGGTGCGGGCTATATCACAGATACGCAGTATTTT
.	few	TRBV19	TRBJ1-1	CASSIGLWGTEAFF	TGTGCCAGTAGTATCGGGCTTTGGGGGACTGAAGCTTTCTTT
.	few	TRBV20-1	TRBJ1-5	CSARDSVNQPQHF	TGCAGTGCTAGGGACAGTGTCAATCAGCCCCAGCATTTT
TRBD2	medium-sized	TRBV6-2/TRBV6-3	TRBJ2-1	CASSYDRRGSSYNEQFF	TGTGCCAGCAGTTACGATCGGCGGGGGAGCTCCTACAATGAGCAGTTCTTC
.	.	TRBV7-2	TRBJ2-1	CASSLSLADNEQFF	TGTGCCAGCAGCTTATCACTAGCTGACAATGAGCAGTTCTTC
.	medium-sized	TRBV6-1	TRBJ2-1	CASSVTQAYNEQFF	TGTGCCAGCAGTGTAACCCAGGCCTACAATGAGCAGTTCTTC
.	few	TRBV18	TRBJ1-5	CASSPLAGSNQPQHF	TGTGCCAGCTCACCACTCGCAGGCTCAAATCAGCCCCAGCATTTT
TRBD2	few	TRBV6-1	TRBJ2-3	CASSEGGGSDTQYF	TGTGCCAGCAGTGAGGGCGGGGGGTCAGATACGCAGTATTTT
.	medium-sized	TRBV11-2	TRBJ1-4	CASSFWGGPKEKLFF	TGTGCCAGCAGCTTTTGGGGGGGTCCGAAAGAAAAACTGTTTTTT
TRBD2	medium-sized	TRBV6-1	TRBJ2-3	CASSESGGRWTTDTQYF	TGTGCCAGCAGTGAGAGTGGCGGGAGATGGACCACAGATACGCAGTATTTT
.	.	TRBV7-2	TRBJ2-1	CASSLVRNEQFF	TGTGCCAGCAGCTTAGTTCGCAATGAGCAGTTCTTC
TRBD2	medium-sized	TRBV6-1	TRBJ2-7	CATVGAGLSYEQYF	TGTGCCACGGTCGGAGCGGGGCTCTCCTACGAGCAGTACTTC
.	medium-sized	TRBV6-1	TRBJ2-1	CASRPRSSYNEQFF	TGTGCCAGCAGACCCAGGAGCTCCTACAATGAGCAGTTCTTC
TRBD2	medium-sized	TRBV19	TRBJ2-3	CAIGTRLAGESDTQYF	TGTGCCATTGGAACCCGACTAGCGGGAGAGTCAGATACGCAGTATTTT